A selection of T cell receptor beta chains follows, all from one sample in a study of T cell responses to AZD1222 COVID-19 vaccine. TCRdb's copy holds only in-frame clones and misses some; the assay was immunoSEQ multiplex PCR. The sample lists 120,000 to 150,000 clones, approximately 90% occurring once. Sequenced here: peripheral blood, sampled on day 0 of AZD1222 vaccination. These receptors came from an adult in good health. Both conserved end residues are part of each CDR3. The order of the fields is CDR3 DNA, CDR3 protein, clone size, J gene, D gene, V gene. D genes are given only for firm matches. Clone size is shown for a subset of rows, as once, few, many or a class of expanded clone.

CDR3 DNA: TGTGCCAGCAGCCCTAGGGCTAGCGGTCTCTTCACAGATACGCAGTATTTT
CDR3 protein: CASSPRASGLFTDTQYF
clone size: -
J gene: TRBJ2-3
D gene: TRBD2
V gene: TRBV7-3

CDR3 DNA: TGTGCCAGTAGGGACTTGGCGGGTGAAAAACTGTTTTTT
CDR3 protein: CASRDLAGEKLFF
clone size: -
J gene: TRBJ1-4
D gene: -
V gene: TRBV19

CDR3 DNA: TGTGCCAGCAGCTTAGCTGAATATCGAGGCTACACCTTC
CDR3 protein: CASSLAEYRGYTF
clone size: -
J gene: TRBJ1-2
D gene: -
V gene: TRBV11-1

CDR3 DNA: TGTGCCAGCAGCCAAGTCGGGACTGCTCACAATGAGCAGTTCTTC
CDR3 protein: CASSQVGTAHNEQFF
clone size: once
J gene: TRBJ2-1
D gene: -
V gene: TRBV14

CDR3 DNA: TGTGCCAGCAGCCTGGGGTCCAGTTTTGTGAGAGATGGCTACACCTTC
CDR3 protein: CASSLGSSFVRDGYTF
clone size: -
J gene: TRBJ1-2
D gene: -
V gene: TRBV7-9

CDR3 DNA: TGTGCCAGTAGTCCTCGTAGCGGGGATACGCAGTATTTT
CDR3 protein: CASSPRSGDTQYF
clone size: -
J gene: TRBJ2-3
D gene: TRBD2
V gene: TRBV19

CDR3 DNA: TGTGCCAGTAGTATCCGCGGGGCCAACAATGAGCAGTTCTTC
CDR3 protein: CASSIRGANNEQFF
clone size: -
J gene: TRBJ2-1
D gene: -
V gene: TRBV19

CDR3 DNA: TGTGCCAGCAGTTTCGACAGGGTTACCTATAATTCACCCCTCCACTTT
CDR3 protein: CASSFDRVTYNSPLHF
clone size: -
J gene: TRBJ1-6
D gene: TRBD1
V gene: TRBV27

CDR3 DNA: TGTGCCTGGACGAGTGGGGGGGCCGGGCAGTACTTC
CDR3 protein: CAWTSGGAGQYF
clone size: -
J gene: TRBJ2-7
D gene: -
V gene: TRBV30

CDR3 DNA: TGTGCCAGCAGCTTGATCGGTGAGACCCAGTACTTC
CDR3 protein: CASSLIGETQYF
clone size: -
J gene: TRBJ2-5
D gene: -
V gene: TRBV5-6

CDR3 DNA: TGTGCCATCAGTGAGTCGACTCTCGAAGGGGTGGAGCAGTACTTC
CDR3 protein: CAISESTLEGVEQYF
clone size: -
J gene: TRBJ2-7
D gene: -
V gene: TRBV10-3

CDR3 DNA: TGTGCCAGCAGTTTTCCAGGGGCTAACACCGGGGAGCTGTTTTTT
CDR3 protein: CASSFPGANTGELFF
clone size: -
J gene: TRBJ2-2
D gene: -
V gene: TRBV28

CDR3 DNA: TGTGCCAGTAGTTACTTACACCGACGGCCGGATAGCAATCAGCCCCAGCATTTT
CDR3 protein: CASSYLHRRPDSNQPQHF
clone size: -
J gene: TRBJ1-5
D gene: -
V gene: TRBV19

CDR3 DNA: TGTGCCAGCAGCCAACTCTACAGGGGAAATGAAAAACTGTTTTTT
CDR3 protein: CASSQLYRGNEKLFF
clone size: -
J gene: TRBJ1-4
D gene: TRBD1
V gene: TRBV7-6

CDR3 DNA: TGTGCCAGCAGTGGGAACTCTGGAAACACCATATATTTT
CDR3 protein: CASSGNSGNTIYF
clone size: -
J gene: TRBJ1-3
D gene: -
V gene: TRBV14

CDR3 DNA: TGTGCCAGCAGTAACCCGAAGGGGGGTCGCGGGGAGCTGTTTTTT
CDR3 protein: CASSNPKGGRGELFF
clone size: few
J gene: TRBJ2-2
D gene: -
V gene: TRBV6-4

CDR3 DNA: TGTGCCAGCAGCCGGGTCGACAATCAGCCCCAGCATTTT
CDR3 protein: CASSRVDNQPQHF
clone size: -
J gene: TRBJ1-5
D gene: -
V gene: TRBV9

CDR3 DNA: TGTGCCACCAGCAGAGACCAGGGGGCACGACAGCCCCAGCATTTT
CDR3 protein: CATSRDQGARQPQHF
clone size: -
J gene: TRBJ1-5
D gene: TRBD1
V gene: TRBV15

CDR3 DNA: TGTGCCAGCAGCGCCCAGGCGGGGGGTGAGGCCGGGGAGCTGTTTTTT
CDR3 protein: CASSAQAGGEAGELFF
clone size: -
J gene: TRBJ2-2
D gene: TRBD2
V gene: TRBV7-3

CDR3 DNA: TGTGCCAGCTCACGCTTAGGGGGCGTTAACGATGAGCAGTTCTTC
CDR3 protein: CASSRLGGVNDEQFF
clone size: -
J gene: TRBJ2-1
D gene: TRBD1
V gene: TRBV18

CDR3 DNA: TGTGCCAGCAGCATCCCCCGGACTTTCTCGGGCTCCTACAATGAGCAGTTCTTC
CDR3 protein: CASSIPRTFSGSYNEQFF
clone size: -
J gene: TRBJ2-1
D gene: -
V gene: TRBV5-4